The rows below give T cell receptor beta chains drawn from one sample of a study of T cells and Merkel cell carcinoma outcomes. Method: immunoSEQ multiplex PCR; TCRdb's copy keeps in-frame clones and lacks some. The sample includes around 15,000 clones, around 81% seen only once; the top ten take more than 7%. The specimen was tumor tissue from Merkel cell carcinoma. These receptors originate from a human donor with Merkel cell carcinoma. CDR3s leave out the opening cysteine and the closing phenylalanine or tryptophan.

v_gene: TRBV2; CDR3aa: ASSEPGVGQPQH
v_gene: TRBV7-3; CDR3aa: ASSQGWRGSTDTQY
v_gene: TRBV5-1; CDR3aa: ASSLDRGPYEQY
v_gene: TRBV4-1; CDR3aa: ASSLAGRSTEAF
v_gene: TRBV5-1; CDR3aa: ASSWGAGHSTEAF
v_gene: TRBV2; CDR3aa: ASSLTGDYNNEQF
v_gene: TRBV27; CDR3aa: ASSRGTSDSPLH
v_gene: TRBV5-1; CDR3aa: ASSFSSNTDTQY
v_gene: TRBV19; CDR3aa: ASSIDGGLRREQF
v_gene: TRBV30; CDR3aa: AWSVQSDTEAF